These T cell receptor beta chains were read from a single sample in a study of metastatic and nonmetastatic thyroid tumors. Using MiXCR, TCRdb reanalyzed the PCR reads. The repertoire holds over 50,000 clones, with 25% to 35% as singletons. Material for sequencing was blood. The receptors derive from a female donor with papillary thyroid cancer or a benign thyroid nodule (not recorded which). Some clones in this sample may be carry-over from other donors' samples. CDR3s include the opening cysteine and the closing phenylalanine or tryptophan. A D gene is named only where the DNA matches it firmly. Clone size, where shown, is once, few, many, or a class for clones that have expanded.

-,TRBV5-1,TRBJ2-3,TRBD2,CASSSGGGDTQYF,TGCGCCAGCAGCAGCGGGGGTGGTGATACGCAGTATTTT
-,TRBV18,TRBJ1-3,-,CASATGISGNTIYF,TGTGCCAGCGCTACAGGCATATCTGGAAACACCATATATTTT
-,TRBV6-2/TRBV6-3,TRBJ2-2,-,CASIFAASVGDTGELFF,TGTGCCAGCATTTTCGCGGCGAGCGTTGGAGACACCGGGGAGCTGTTTTTT
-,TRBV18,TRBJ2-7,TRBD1,CASSPRQGVYEQYF,TGTGCTAGCTCACCACGACAGGGGGTCTACGAGCAGTACTTC
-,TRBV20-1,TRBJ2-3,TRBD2,CSASGRAAADTQYF,TGCAGTGCGAGTGGGAGGGCCGCCGCAGATACGCAGTATTTT
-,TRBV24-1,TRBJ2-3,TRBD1,CATGQGTDTQYF,TGTGCCACGGGACAGGGCACAGATACGCAGTATTTT
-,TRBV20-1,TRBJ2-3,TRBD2,CSERLAASDTQYF,TGCAGTGAGCGTCTAGCGGCGTCAGATACGCAGTATTTT
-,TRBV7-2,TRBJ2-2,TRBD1,CASTKWLGTGGVLRNGELFF,TGTGCCAGCACAAAATGGCTAGGGACAGGGGGCGTTTTGAGAAACGGGGAGCTGTTTTTT
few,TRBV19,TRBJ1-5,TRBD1,CASSIRLGQGMVSNQPQHF,TGTGCCAGTAGTATCAGGCTGGGACAGGGAATGGTGAGCAATCAGCCCCAGCATTTT
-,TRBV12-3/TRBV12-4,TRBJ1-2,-,CASSLGQGGIYGYTF,TGTGCCAGCAGTTTAGGGCAGGGTGGAATCTATGGCTACACCTTC
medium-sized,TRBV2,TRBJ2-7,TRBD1,CAGDGQGAREQYF,TGTGCCGGCGACGGACAGGGGGCCAGAGAGCAGTACTTC
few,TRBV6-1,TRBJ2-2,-,CASSEGDTGELFF,TGTGCCAGCAGTGAAGGGGACACCGGGGAGCTGTTTTTT
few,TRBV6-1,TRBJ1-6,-,CASSESESPLHF,TGTGCCAGCAGTGAAAGTGAGTCACCCCTCCACTTT
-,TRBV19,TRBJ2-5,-,CASSPAAIQETQYF,TGTGCCAGTAGCCCCGCTGCCATACAAGAGACCCAGTACTTC
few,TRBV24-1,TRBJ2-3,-,CATGQRQGGRDTQYF,TGTGCCACCGGCCAGAGACAGGGCGGGAGAGATACGCAGTATTTT
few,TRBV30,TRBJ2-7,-,CAWSSTAYEQYF,TGTGCCTGGAGTTCTACGGCTTACGAGCAGTACTTC
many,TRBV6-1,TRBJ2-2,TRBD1,CASYETGDSTGELFF,TGTGCCAGCTACGAGACAGGGGATAGCACCGGGGAGCTGTTTTTT
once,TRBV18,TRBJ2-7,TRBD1,CASSQQGVLDEQYF,TGTGCCAGCTCCCAACAGGGGGTTCTGGACGAGCAGTACTTC
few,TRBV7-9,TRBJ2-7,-,CASSLPGHNEQYF,TGTGCCAGCAGCTTACCGGGACACAACGAGCAGTACTTC
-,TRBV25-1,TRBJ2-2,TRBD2,CASWAGGTGELFF,TGTGCCAGCTGGGCGGGGGGCACCGGGGAGCTGTTTTTT
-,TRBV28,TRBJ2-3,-,CASSNRQVGQYF,TGTGCCAGCAGTAATCGACAGGTTGGGCAGTATTTT
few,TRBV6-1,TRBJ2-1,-,CASSLRTTMTEQFF,TGTGCCAGCAGCCTCCGGACCACCATGACGGAGCAGTTCTTC
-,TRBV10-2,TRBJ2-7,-,CASSEPARDRTEQYF,TGCGCCAGCAGTGAGCCGGCCCGAGACAGGACCGAGCAGTACTTC